These 9 T cell receptor beta chains came from one sample sequenced in a study of regulatory T cells in long-lasting Graves disease. For TCR beta, libraries came from iRepertoire HTBI primers and Arm-PCR of CDR3 regions. MiXCR, applied by TCRdb to the multiplex PCR reads, yields one record per CDR3 protein. This sample carries 250,000 to 400,000 distinct CDR3 sequences, over 15% of them seen once, and the ten largest clones take around 36%. Time point reported: newly diagnosed GD, antithyroid drugs for less than 3 months. PBMCs were the source of the RNA used for TCR sequencing. The sequenced sample was peripheral blood mononuclear cells (PBMCs), obtained at new diagnosis, from a patient treated with antithyroid drugs. Receptors originate from a female donor with Graves disease.

V and J are TRBV10-3 and TRBJ2-7; 11 bases line up with TRBD2. This CDR3 is 15 amino acids long. Germline lookup yields CDR1 ENHRY and CDR2 SYGVKD. J gave up 5 bases and V 10 bases, and 13 bases lay outside the gene matches. Here the CDR3 DNA reads TGTGCCAAACGGGGACTAGCGGATGACAGGAACGAGCAGTACTTC. Amino acids: CAKRGLADDRNEQYF.

V and J are TRBV2 and TRBJ1-1, with 9 positions matching TRBD1. Germline V gene data show CDR1 as SNHLY and CDR2 as FYNNEI. CDR3 length: 14 amino acids. After removal of 6 bases from V and 1 base from J, the junction contained 3 bases not matched to a gene. The CDR3 spells CASRLTGGNTEAFF. In nucleotides, the CDR3 is TGTGCCAGCAGATTGACAGGGGGGAACACTGAAGCTTTCTTT.

This clonotype has at least ten counts. The rearrangement uses TRBV12-3 or TRBV12-4 and TRBJ2-2, with 9 bases matching TRBD2. Germline trimming cut 11 bases from V and 5 bases from J; bases unmatched to any gene: 6. This CDR3 comprises 13 residues. CDR3: CAVRTSVTGELFF. In nucleotides, the CDR3 is TGTGCCGTGAGGACTAGCGTGACCGGGGAGCTGTTTTTT.

The chain uses TRBV14 and TRBJ1-5; D is undetermined. Per the germline V gene, CDR1 is SGHDN and CDR2 is FVKESK. This CDR3 region has 13 residues. V was pared by 3 bases and J by 3 bases, with 6 bases between. The CDR3 region is CASSQSLNQPQHF. The CDR3 DNA follows: TGTGCCAGCAGCCAGTCCCTCAATCAGCCCCAGCATTTT.

This chain links TRBV19 with TRBJ1-1; D ambiguous. Germline V gene lookup returns CDR1 LNHDA and CDR2 SQIVND (reference sequence). Trimming shortened V by 3 bases and J by 4 bases, and 24 bases separated the two germline ends. This CDR3 is built from 18 residues. The CDR3 coding sequence is TGTGCCAGTAGTATTGGGTATTGGGTTTCCGTAATGAGCACTGAAGCTTTCTTT. Amino acids: CASSIGYWVSVMSTEAFF.

This clonotype was counted ten times or more. The V and J genes are TRBV20-1 and TRBJ2-5; 7 bases match TRBD2. The CDR3 length is 16 residues. Per the germline V gene, CDR1 is DFQATT and CDR2 is SNEGSKA (reference sequence). With V trimmed by 1 base and J by 0 bases, 8 bases remained unmatched. This chain's CDR3 is CSARGLAEGYQETQYF. CDR3 bases: TGCAGTGCTAGAGGCCTAGCGGAGGGGTACCAAGAGACCCAGTACTTC.

This clonotype has ten or more counts. The chain carries TRBV19 and TRBJ2-1; D is tentatively TRBD1 or TRBD2 (5 bases each). The CDR3 length is 14 residues. V lost 7 bases and J 8 bases, leaving 18 bases between the germline ends. CDR1 and CDR2 from the germline V gene are LNHDA and SQIVND (reference sequence). CDR3 sequence (DNA): TGTGCCAGTACCCGGGACCTAGAGAGCCATGAGCAGTTCTTC. The encoded protein is CASTRDLESHEQFF.

To note about this clonotype: This likely stems from a read error, as it lies one base from a far larger clone. The chain couples TRBV5-4 to TRBJ2-2, with D tentatively TRBD1 or TRBD2 (5 bases each). In germline, CDR1 is SGHNT, CDR2 YYREEE (reference sequence). The CDR3 contains 14 residues. The CDR3 nucleotides are TGTGCCAGCAGCCAAGAACAGGACACCGGGGAGCTGTCTTTT. Translation gives CASSQEQDTGELSF.

On this clonotype: A read error is likely here: a far larger clone is one base away. The chain combines TRBV9 with TRBJ2-1; D is perhaps TRBD1 or TRBD2 (5 bases each). The germline V gene encodes CDR1 SGDLS and CDR2 YYNGEE. The ends were cut back, 2 bases at V and 9 bases at J, with 18 bases in the middle. The length of the CDR3 is 15 residues. CDR3 coding DNA: TGTGCCAGCAGCGTGGCAGGGTGGAGGACTGGTGAGCAGTTCTTC. It yields the protein CASSVAGWRTGEQFF.